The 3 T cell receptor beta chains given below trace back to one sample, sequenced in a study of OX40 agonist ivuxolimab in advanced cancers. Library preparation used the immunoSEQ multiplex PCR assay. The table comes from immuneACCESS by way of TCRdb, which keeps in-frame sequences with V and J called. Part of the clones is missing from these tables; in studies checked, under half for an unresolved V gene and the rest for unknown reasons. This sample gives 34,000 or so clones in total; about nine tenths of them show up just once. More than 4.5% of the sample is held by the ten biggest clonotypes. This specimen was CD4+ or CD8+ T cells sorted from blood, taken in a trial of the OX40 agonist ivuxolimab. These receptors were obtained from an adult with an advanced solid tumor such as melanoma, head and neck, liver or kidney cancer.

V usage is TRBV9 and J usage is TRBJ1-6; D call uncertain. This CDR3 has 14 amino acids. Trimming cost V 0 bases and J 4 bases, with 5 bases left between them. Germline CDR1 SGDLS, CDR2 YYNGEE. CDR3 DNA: TGTGCCAGCAGCGTAGCCCAATATAATTCACCCCTCCACTTT. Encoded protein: CASSVAQYNSPLHF.

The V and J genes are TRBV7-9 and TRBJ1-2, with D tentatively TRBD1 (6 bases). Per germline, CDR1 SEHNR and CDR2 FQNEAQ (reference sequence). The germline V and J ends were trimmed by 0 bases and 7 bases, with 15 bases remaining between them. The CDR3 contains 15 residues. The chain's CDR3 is CASSLALEGGGGYTF. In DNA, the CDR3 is TGTGCCAGCAGCTTAGCGCTCGAAGGGGGAGGTGGCTACACCTTC.

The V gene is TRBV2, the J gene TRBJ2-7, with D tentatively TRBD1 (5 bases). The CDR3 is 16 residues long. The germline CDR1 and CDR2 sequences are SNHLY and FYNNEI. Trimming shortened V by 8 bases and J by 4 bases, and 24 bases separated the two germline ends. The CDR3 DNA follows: TGTGCCAGCGATAGGGGAAGCCAGTACCCTTTTTACGAGCAGTACTTC. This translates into CASDRGSQYPFYEQYF. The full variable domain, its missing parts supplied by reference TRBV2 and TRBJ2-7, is EPEVTQTPSHQVTQMGQEVILRCVPISNHLYFYWYRQILGQKVEFLVSFYNNEISEKSEIFDDQFSVERPDGSNFTLKIRSTKLEDSAMYFCASDRGSQYPFYEQYFGPGTRLTVT.